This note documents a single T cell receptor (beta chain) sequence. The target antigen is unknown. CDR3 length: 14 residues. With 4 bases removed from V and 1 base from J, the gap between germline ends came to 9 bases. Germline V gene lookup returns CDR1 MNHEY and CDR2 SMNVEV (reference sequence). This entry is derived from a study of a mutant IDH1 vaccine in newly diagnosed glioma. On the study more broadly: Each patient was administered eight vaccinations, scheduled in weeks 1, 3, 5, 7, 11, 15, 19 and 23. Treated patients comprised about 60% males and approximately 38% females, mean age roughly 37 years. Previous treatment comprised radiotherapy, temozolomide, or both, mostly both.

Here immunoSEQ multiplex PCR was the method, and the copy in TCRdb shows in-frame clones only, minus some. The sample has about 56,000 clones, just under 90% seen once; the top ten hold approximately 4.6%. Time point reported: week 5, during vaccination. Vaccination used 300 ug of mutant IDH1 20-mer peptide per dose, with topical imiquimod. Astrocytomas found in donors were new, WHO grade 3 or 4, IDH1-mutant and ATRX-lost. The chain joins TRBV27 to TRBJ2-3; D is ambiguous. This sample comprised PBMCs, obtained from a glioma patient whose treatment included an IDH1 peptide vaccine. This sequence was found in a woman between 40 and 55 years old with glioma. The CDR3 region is CASSWSRGTDTQYF. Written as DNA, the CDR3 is TGTGCCAGCAGTTGGAGCCGAGGCACAGATACGCAGTATTTT.